Sequencing of this T cell receptor (beta chain) was carried out in a study of blood T cell repertoires in COVID-19. Study as a whole: T cells, B-cell-depleted T cells, or PBMCs supplied cDNA or gDNA.

In the authors' methods: Researchers report that nucleated cell counts were estimated from reference gene primer amplification. Some clones are missing from TCRdb's copy, which holds only in-frame ones; the method was immunoSEQ multiplex PCR. Clonal size and the V and J genes are those of that table, whereas D and trimming came from the DNA. The table includes around 200,000 clones, roughly 80% detected once. The CDR3 runs 16 residues. Trimming took off 4 bases at V and 2 bases at J, with 17 bases between the two ends. Per the germline V gene, CDR1 is SGDLS and CDR2 is YYNGEE. The chain joins TRBV9 to TRBJ2-3, with D maybe TRBD2 (7 bases). Material: peripheral blood. The source is a man between 45 and 60 years old with active or convalescent COVID-19. CDR3 sequence (DNA): TGTGCCAGCAGCCTAAGAGGGGGGGGCCCCACAGATACGCAGTATTTT. Translated, it gives CASSLRGGGPTDTQYF.